Listed below are T cell receptor beta chains from one sample, sequenced in a study of T cells in Graves' hyperthyroidism and ophthalmopathy. MiXCR was run by TCRdb on the multiplex PCR reads, yielding one entry per CDR3 protein. The repertoire consists of just under 750,000 distinct CDR3 sequences, with about 35% occurring once and the leading ten covering approximately 31%. Material for sequencing was blood. The receptors derive from a woman in her thirties or forties with Graves' hyperthyroidism. Both conserved end residues are trimmed from each CDR3. Each record gives: J gene, V gene, CDR3 protein.

j_gene: TRBJ2-2
v_gene: TRBV20-1
CDR3aa: SAKKGAGTGELF

j_gene: TRBJ1-5
v_gene: TRBV25-1
CDR3aa: ASSPRAEHSNQPQH

j_gene: TRBJ2-7
v_gene: TRBV30
CDR3aa: AWSTGDYEQY

j_gene: TRBJ1-2
v_gene: TRBV19
CDR3aa: ASTLTANYGYT

j_gene: TRBJ2-3
v_gene: TRBV19
CDR3aa: ASSIDLRGNLDTQY

j_gene: TRBJ1-1
v_gene: TRBV7-2
CDR3aa: ASSLRGSLNTEAF

j_gene: TRBJ2-7
v_gene: TRBV20-1
CDR3aa: SAEIRGTSGTSFEQY

j_gene: TRBJ1-2
v_gene: TRBV10-1
CDR3aa: ASSESSRVGLGYT

j_gene: TRBJ1-5
v_gene: TRBV6-1
CDR3aa: ASSGGGQH

j_gene: TRBJ1-2
v_gene: TRBV25-1
CDR3aa: ASSARTGAYGYT

j_gene: TRBJ2-5
v_gene: TRBV4-3
CDR3aa: ASSPGGPSETQY

j_gene: TRBJ1-5
v_gene: TRBV12-3/TRBV12-4
CDR3aa: ASSLGWANQPQH

j_gene: TRBJ1-2
v_gene: TRBV7-6
CDR3aa: ASSLEDQGNYGYT

j_gene: TRBJ2-7
v_gene: TRBV11-1
CDR3aa: ASSHEAGATYEQY

j_gene: TRBJ1-5
v_gene: TRBV10-3
CDR3aa: AISAGGGQGANQPQH

j_gene: TRBJ2-7
v_gene: TRBV19
CDR3aa: ASSILAGQGEQY

j_gene: TRBJ2-7
v_gene: TRBV19
CDR3aa: ASSHRDSGYEQY

j_gene: TRBJ2-7
v_gene: TRBV19
CDR3aa: ASSISSSSEQY

j_gene: TRBJ2-7
v_gene: TRBV7-8
CDR3aa: ASSMDRGYEQY

j_gene: TRBJ2-7
v_gene: TRBV7-2
CDR3aa: ASSQQAGTTYEQH

j_gene: TRBJ1-2
v_gene: TRBV7-9
CDR3aa: ASSPSVVTHYGYT

j_gene: TRBJ2-7
v_gene: TRBV7-9
CDR3aa: ASSPGLLNEQY

j_gene: TRBJ2-2
v_gene: TRBV15
CDR3aa: ATSRDETFTGELF

j_gene: TRBJ1-1
v_gene: TRBV5-1
CDR3aa: ASSLTGTGSFLTEAF

j_gene: TRBJ1-1
v_gene: TRBV12-3/TRBV12-4
CDR3aa: ASSRATGLNTEAF

j_gene: TRBJ2-7
v_gene: TRBV19
CDR3aa: ASSRRDSPYEQY

j_gene: TRBJ2-7
v_gene: TRBV11-3
CDR3aa: ASSLEGTSYEQY

j_gene: TRBJ1-6
v_gene: TRBV19
CDR3aa: ASARTGGNSPLH

j_gene: TRBJ1-4
v_gene: TRBV4-3
CDR3aa: ASSQDRDYNEKLF

j_gene: TRBJ1-2
v_gene: TRBV12-3/TRBV12-4
CDR3aa: ASSFGHMGIGYT

j_gene: TRBJ1-1
v_gene: TRBV20-1
CDR3aa: SASIGRLNTEAF

j_gene: TRBJ1-2
v_gene: TRBV6-1
CDR3aa: ASSMTGNGYT

j_gene: TRBJ2-5
v_gene: TRBV19
CDR3aa: ASSRTTTETQY

j_gene: TRBJ2-7
v_gene: TRBV20-1
CDR3aa: SAFSGTGAYEQY

j_gene: TRBJ2-7
v_gene: TRBV29-1
CDR3aa: SVDDGGDEQY

j_gene: TRBJ1-1
v_gene: TRBV7-9
CDR3aa: ASSHRDKDTEAF

j_gene: TRBJ1-1
v_gene: TRBV25-1
CDR3aa: ASSGPRTPGGSGTEAF

j_gene: TRBJ1-1
v_gene: TRBV6-1
CDR3aa: ASSRIGTEAF

j_gene: TRBJ2-7
v_gene: TRBV4-3
CDR3aa: ASSQEASGRAEQY

j_gene: TRBJ2-2
v_gene: TRBV4-1
CDR3aa: ASSQRQTGLSAGELF

j_gene: TRBJ1-2
v_gene: TRBV5-1
CDR3aa: ASSLDSGYGYT

j_gene: TRBJ2-6
v_gene: TRBV10-3
CDR3aa: ASSPRDPISGANVLT

j_gene: TRBJ1-2
v_gene: TRBV6-6
CDR3aa: ASRYPTGGGGYT

j_gene: TRBJ1-1
v_gene: TRBV9
CDR3aa: ASSFDQTRSEAS

j_gene: TRBJ1-2
v_gene: TRBV5-4
CDR3aa: ASRRGPDRAGYT

j_gene: TRBJ2-3
v_gene: TRBV7-9
CDR3aa: ASSPPALLGDTQY

j_gene: TRBJ2-5
v_gene: TRBV15
CDR3aa: ATRKSLALQETQY

j_gene: TRBJ1-5
v_gene: TRBV4-3
CDR3aa: ASSQGLDPNQPQH

j_gene: TRBJ1-6
v_gene: TRBV12-3/TRBV12-4
CDR3aa: ASRTGHANSPLH

j_gene: TRBJ2-5
v_gene: TRBV7-2
CDR3aa: ASSLGQGASIEAQY

j_gene: TRBJ2-7
v_gene: TRBV20-1
CDR3aa: SARTGGLYEQY

j_gene: TRBJ1-1
v_gene: TRBV19
CDR3aa: ASSAVQGTNTEAF